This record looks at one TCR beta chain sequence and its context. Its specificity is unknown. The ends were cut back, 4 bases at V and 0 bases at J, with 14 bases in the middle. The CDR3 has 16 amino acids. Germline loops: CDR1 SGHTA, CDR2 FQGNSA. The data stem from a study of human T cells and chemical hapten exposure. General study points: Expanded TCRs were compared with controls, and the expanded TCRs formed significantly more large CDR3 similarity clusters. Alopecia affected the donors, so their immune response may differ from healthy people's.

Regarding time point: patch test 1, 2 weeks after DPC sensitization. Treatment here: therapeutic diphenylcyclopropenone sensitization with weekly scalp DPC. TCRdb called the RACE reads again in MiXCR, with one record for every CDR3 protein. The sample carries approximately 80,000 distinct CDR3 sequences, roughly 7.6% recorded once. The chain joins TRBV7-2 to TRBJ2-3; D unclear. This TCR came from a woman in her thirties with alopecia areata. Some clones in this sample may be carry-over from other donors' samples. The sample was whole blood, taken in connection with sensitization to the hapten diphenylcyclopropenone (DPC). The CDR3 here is CASSSDLKSSTDTQYF. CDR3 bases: TGTGCCAGCAGCTCTGACCTCAAAAGCAGCACAGATACGCAGTATTTT. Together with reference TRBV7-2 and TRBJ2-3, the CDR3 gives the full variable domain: GAGVSQSPSNKVTEKGKDVELRCDPISGHTALYWYRQSLGQGLEFLIYFQGNSAPDKSGLPSDRFSAERTGGSVSTLTIQRTQQEDSAVYLCASSSDLKSSTDTQYFGPGTRLTVL.